This T cell receptor (beta chain) was captured by sequencing in a study of CD8+ T cells in alopecia areata. Study in general: For the treated group, dosing was oral tofacitinib at 5 to 10 mg twice daily. Tofacitinib ran 6 to 18 months, followed by 6 months off drug. Study observations and caveats: Lesional tissue from the scalp (especially in alopecia totalis/universalis) showed higher clonality than normal scalp.

Germline V gene data show CDR1 as MNHEY and CDR2 as SMNVEV (reference sequence). This CDR3 comprises 15 residues. Trimming removed 7 bases from V and 0 bases from J; junction bases left unmatched: 5. cDNA prepared by RNA extraction and subsequent reverse transcription served as the template for sequencing. Only in-frame clones appear in the TCRdb table, and some are missing; sequencing was by immunoSEQ multiplex PCR. The sample lists 200,000 to 250,000 clones; around three fifths were seen once. A note on this clone: Antigen: not known.

The TCR comes from a human donor with alopecia areata. The rearrangement joins TRBV27 to TRBJ2-7; 11 bases align to TRBD1. This material consisted of CD4+ T cells sorted from blood, taken at week 0. CDR3 DNA sequence: TGTGCCAGCACCTCGGGACAGGGGGACTCCTACGAGCAGTACTTC. This encodes CASTSGQGDSYEQYF.